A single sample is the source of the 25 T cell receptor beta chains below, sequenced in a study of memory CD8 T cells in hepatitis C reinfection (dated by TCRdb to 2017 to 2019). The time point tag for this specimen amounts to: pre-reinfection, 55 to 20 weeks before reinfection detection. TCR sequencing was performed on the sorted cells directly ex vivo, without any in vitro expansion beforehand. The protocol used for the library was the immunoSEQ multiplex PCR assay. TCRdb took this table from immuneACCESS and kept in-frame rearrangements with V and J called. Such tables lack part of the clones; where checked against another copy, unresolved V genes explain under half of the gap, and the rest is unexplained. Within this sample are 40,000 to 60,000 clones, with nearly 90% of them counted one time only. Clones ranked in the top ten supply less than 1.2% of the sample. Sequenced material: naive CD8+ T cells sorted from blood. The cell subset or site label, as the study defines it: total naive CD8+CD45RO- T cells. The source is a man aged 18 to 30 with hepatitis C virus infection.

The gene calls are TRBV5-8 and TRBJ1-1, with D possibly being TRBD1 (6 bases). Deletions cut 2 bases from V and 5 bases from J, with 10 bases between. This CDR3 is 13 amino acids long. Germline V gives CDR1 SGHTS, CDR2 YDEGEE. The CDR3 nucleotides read TGTGCCAGCAGCTTCGCAGGGGATACTGAAGCTTTCTTT. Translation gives CASSFAGDTEAFF.

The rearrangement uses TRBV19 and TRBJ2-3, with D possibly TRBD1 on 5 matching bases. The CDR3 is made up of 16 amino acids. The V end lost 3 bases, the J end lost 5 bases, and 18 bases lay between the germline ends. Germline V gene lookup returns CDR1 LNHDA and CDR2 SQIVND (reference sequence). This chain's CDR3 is CASSMWAGKIRDTQYF. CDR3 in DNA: TGTGCCAGTAGTATGTGGGCAGGGAAAATAAGAGATACGCAGTATTTT.

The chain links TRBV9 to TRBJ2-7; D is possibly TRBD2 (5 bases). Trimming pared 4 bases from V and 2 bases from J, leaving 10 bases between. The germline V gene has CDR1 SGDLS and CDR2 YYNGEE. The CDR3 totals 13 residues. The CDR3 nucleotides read TGTGCCAGCAGCAGGGAGTTCACCTACGAGCAGTACTTC. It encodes CASSREFTYEQYF.

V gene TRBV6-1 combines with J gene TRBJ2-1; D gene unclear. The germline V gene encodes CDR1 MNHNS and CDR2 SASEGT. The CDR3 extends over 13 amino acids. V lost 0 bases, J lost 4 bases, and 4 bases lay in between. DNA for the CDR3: TGTGCCAGCAGTGAAGCGGAGTACAATGAGCAGTTCTTC. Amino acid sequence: CASSEAEYNEQFF.

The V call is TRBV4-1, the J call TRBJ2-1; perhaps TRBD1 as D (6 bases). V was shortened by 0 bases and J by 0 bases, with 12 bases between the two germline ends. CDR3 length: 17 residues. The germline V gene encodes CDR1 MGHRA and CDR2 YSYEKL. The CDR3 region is CASSQEDSRSSYNEQFF. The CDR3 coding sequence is TGCGCCAGCAGCCAAGAGGACAGTAGAAGCTCCTACAATGAGCAGTTCTTC.

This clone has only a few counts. CDR3 amino acids: CASSYSTGLAGTEQFF. The CDR3 bases are TGTGCCAGCAGTTACAGCACGGGACTAGCGGGAACCGAGCAGTTCTTC. The chain carries TRBV6-5 and TRBJ2-1, with 13 bases matching TRBD2. The V gene end was trimmed by 2 bases and the J gene end by 10 bases; junction bases not matched to a gene: 8. Germline V gives CDR1 MNHEY, CDR2 SVGAGI. This CDR3 is built from 16 residues.

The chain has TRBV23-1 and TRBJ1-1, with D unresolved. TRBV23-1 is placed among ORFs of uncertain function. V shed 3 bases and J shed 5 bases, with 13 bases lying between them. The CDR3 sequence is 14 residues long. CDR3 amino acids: CASSQGHLETEAFF. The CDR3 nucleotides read TGCGCCAGCAGTCAGGGTCACCTGGAGACTGAAGCTTTCTTT.

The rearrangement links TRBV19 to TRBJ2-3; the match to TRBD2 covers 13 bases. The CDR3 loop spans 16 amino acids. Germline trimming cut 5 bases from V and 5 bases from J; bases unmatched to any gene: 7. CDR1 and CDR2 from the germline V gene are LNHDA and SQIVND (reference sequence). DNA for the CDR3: TGTGCCAGTAGTGGCGGACTAGCGGGAGTGGGAGATACGCAGTATTTT. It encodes CASSGGLAGVGDTQYF.

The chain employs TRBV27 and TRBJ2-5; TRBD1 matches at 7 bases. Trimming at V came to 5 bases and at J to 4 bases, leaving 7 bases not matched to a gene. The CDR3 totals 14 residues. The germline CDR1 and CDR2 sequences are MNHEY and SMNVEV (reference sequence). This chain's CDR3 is CASSTLTGRETQYF. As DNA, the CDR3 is TGTGCCAGCAGTACATTGACAGGGCGAGAGACCCAGTACTTC.

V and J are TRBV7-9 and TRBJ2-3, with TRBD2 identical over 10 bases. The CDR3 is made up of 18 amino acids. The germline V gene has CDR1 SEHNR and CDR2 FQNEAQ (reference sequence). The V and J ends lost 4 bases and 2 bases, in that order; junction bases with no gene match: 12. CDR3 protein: CASSSTTSGVTVTDTQYF. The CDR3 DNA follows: TGTGCCAGCAGCTCAACCACTAGCGGGGTGACTGTCACAGATACGCAGTATTTT.

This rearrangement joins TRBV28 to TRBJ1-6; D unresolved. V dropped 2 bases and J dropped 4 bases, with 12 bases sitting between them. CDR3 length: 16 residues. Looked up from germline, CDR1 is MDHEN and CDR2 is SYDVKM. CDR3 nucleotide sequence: TGTGCCAGCAGTTTAACGCGCCCACCGTATAATTCACCCCTCCACTTT. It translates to CASSLTRPPYNSPLHF.

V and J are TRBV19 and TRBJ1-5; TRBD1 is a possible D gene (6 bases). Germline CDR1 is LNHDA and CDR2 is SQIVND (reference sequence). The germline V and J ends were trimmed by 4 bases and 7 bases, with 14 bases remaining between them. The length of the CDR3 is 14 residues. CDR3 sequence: CASSTLGGGQPQHF. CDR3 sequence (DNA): TGTGCCAGTAGTACCCTTGGGGGCGGGCAGCCCCAGCATTTT. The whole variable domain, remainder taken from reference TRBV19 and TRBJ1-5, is DGGITQSPKYLFRKEGQNVTLSCEQNLNHDAMYWYRQDPGQGLRLIYYSQIVNDFQKGDIAEGYSVSREKKESFPLTVTSAQKNPTAFYLCASSTLGGGQPQHFGDGTRLSIL.

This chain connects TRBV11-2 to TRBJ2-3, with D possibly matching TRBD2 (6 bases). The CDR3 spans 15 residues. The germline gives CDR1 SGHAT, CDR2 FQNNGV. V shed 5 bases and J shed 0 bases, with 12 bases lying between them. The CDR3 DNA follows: TGTGCCAGCAGCGTGGGACTTTCTAGCACAGATACGCAGTATTTT. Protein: CASSVGLSSTDTQYF. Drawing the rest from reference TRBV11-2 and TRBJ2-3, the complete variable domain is EAGVAQSPRYKIIEKRQSVAFWCNPISGHATLYWYQQILGQGPKLLIQFQNNGVVDDSQLPKDRFSAERLKGVDSTLKIQPAKLEDSAVYLCASSVGLSSTDTQYFGPGTRLTVL.

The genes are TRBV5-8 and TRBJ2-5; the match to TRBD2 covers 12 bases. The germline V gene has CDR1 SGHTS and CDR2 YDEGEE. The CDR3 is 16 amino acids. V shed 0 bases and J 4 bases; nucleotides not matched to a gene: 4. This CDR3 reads CASSLVLAGGLETQYF. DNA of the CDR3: TGTGCCAGCAGCTTGGTTCTAGCGGGGGGGCTAGAGACCCAGTACTTC.

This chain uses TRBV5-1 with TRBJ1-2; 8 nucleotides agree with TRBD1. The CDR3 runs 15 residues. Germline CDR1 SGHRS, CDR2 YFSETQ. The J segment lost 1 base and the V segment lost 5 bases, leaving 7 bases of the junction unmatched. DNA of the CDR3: TGCGCCAGCAGAGTGGACAGGGCGGTTAACTATGGCTACACCTTC. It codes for CASRVDRAVNYGYTF.

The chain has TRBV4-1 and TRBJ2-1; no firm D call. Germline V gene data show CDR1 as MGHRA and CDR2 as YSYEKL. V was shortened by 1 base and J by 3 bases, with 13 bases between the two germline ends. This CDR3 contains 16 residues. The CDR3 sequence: CASSQVAHGVYNEQFF. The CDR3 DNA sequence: TGCGCCAGCAGCCAAGTGGCACACGGAGTCTACAATGAGCAGTTCTTC.

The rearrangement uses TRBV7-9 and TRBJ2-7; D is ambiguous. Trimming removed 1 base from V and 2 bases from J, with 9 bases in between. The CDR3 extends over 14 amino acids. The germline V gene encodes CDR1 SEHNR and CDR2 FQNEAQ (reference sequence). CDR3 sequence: CASSLEEKTYEQYF. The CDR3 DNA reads TGTGCCAGCAGCTTAGAGGAGAAGACCTACGAGCAGTACTTC.

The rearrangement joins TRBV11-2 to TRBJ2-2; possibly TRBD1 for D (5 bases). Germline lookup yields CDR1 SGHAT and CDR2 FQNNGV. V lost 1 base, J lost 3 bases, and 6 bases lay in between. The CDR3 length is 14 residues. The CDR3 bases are TGTGCCAGCAGCTTAGGACAGTACACCGGGGAGCTGTTTTTT. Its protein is CASSLGQYTGELFF. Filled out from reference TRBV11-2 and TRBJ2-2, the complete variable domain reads EAGVAQSPRYKIIEKRQSVAFWCNPISGHATLYWYQQILGQGPKLLIQFQNNGVVDDSQLPKDRFSAERLKGVDSTLKIQPAKLEDSAVYLCASSLGQYTGELFFGEGSRLTVL.

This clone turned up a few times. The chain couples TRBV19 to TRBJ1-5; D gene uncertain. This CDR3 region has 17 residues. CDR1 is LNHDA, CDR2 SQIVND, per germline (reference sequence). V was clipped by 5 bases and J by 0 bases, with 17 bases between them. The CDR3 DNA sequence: TGTGCCAGTAGTCCCCGGGAGGGAAGCTATAGCAATCAGCCCCAGCATTTT. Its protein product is CASSPREGSYSNQPQHF.

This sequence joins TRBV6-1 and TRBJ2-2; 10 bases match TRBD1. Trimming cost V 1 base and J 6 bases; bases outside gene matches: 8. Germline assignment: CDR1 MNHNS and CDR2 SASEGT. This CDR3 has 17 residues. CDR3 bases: TGTGCCAGCAGTGAAGGGACAGGGGGGTTGGACGCCGGGGAGCTGTTTTTT. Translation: CASSEGTGGLDAGELFF.

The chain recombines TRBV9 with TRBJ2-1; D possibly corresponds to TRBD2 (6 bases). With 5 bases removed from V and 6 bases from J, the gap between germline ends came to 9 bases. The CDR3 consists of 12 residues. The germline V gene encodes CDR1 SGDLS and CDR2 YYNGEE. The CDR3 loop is CASSSTSNEQFF. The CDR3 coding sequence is TGTGCCAGCAGTTCGACTAGCAATGAGCAGTTCTTC.

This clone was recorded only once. The DNA of the CDR3 is TGTGCCAGCAGCTTATTACCTCGGGGACAGGGGAATTCACCCCTCCACTTT. This codes for CASSLLPRGQGNSPLHF. V is TRBV7-2 and J is TRBJ1-6, with 10 nucleotides matching TRBD1. Germline trimming cut 2 bases from V and 7 bases from J; bases unmatched to any gene: 8. CDR1 SGHTA and CDR2 FQGNSA come from the germline V gene. The CDR3 is 17 amino acids. The complete variable domain, with remaining parts taken from reference TRBV7-2 and TRBJ1-6, reads GAGVSQSPSNKVTEKGKDVELRCDPISGHTALYWYRQSLGQGLEFLIYFQGNSAPDKSGLPSDRFSAERTGGSVSTLTIQRTQQEDSAVYLCASSLLPRGQGNSPLHFGNGTRLTVT.

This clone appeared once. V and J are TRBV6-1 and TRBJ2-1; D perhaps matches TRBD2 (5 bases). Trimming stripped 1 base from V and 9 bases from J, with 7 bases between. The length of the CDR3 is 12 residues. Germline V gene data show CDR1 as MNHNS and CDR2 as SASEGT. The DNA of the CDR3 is TGTGCCAGCAGTGAAGTCGGGGTTGAGCAGTTCTTC. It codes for CASSEVGVEQFF.

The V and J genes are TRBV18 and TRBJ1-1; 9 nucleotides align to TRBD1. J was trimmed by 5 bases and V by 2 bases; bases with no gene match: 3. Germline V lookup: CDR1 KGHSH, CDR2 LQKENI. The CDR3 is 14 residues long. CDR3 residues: CASSPGTGLTEAFF. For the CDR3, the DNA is TGTGCCAGCTCACCAGGGACAGGGTTGACTGAAGCTTTCTTT.

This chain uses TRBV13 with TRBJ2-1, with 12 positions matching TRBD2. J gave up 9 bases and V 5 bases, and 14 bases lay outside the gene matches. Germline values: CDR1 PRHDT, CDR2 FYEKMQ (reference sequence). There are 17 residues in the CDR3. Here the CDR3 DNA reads TGTGCCAGCAGCCTTACTAGCGGGAGGTCCACGGAGGGTGAGCAGTTCTTC. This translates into CASSLTSGRSTEGEQFF.